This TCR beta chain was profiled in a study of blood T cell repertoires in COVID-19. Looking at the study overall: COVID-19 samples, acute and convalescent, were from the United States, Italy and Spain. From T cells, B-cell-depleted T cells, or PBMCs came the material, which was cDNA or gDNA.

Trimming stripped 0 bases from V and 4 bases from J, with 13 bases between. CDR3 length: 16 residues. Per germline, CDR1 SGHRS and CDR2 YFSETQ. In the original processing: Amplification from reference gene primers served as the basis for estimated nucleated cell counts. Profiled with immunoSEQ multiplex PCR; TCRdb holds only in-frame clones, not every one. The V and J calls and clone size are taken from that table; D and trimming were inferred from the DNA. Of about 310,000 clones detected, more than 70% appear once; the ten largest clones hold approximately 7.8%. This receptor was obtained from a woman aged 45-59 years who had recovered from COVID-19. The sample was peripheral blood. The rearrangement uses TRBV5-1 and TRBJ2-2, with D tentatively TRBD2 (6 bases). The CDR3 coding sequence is TGCGCCAGCAGCTTGGGAATTCGGGAGATCACCGGGGAGCTGTTTTTT. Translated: CASSLGIREITGELFF.